Listed here is a single TCR beta chain. Germline lookup yields CDR1 SGDLS and CDR2 YYNGEE. The V end lost 2 bases, the J end lost 0 bases, and 11 bases lay between the germline ends. The CDR3 length is 15 residues. This entry comes from a study of blood T cell repertoires in COVID-19. In the study overall: Donors in the United States, Italy and Spain gave samples during acute or convalescent COVID-19. T cells, B-cell-depleted T cells, or PBMCs supplied cDNA or gDNA.

Source study methods: Reference gene primer amplification in the assay estimated nucleated cell counts. Clones were sequenced by immunoSEQ multiplex PCR, and TCRdb holds only the in-frame ones, with some missing. V and J calls and clone size are as listed in that table; D and trimming were resolved from the DNA. The repertoire holds 150,000 to 200,000 clones, with 70% to 90% as singletons. Enrolled during active infection, Seattle patients were then followed longitudinally. V is TRBV9 and J is TRBJ1-1, with D possibly matching TRBD1 (6 bases). The clonotype originates from a woman aged 60-75 years with COVID-19, enrolled during active disease. What was sequenced was peripheral blood. CDR3: CASSVGHIMNTEAFF. In DNA form, the CDR3 reads TGTGCCAGCAGCGTGGGACACATCATGAACACTGAAGCTTTCTTT.